This T cell receptor (beta chain) is drawn from a study of shared clonotypes between healthy human individuals. Libraries were prepared by immunoSEQ multiplex PCR; TCRdb keeps only in-frame clonotypes and omits some of them. The repertoire holds approximately 2,000,000 clones, under 95% seen once, with about 0.36% in the top ten. The CDR3 totals 15 residues. Germline values: CDR1 SGHTA, CDR2 FQGNSA. Germline trimming cut 3 bases from V and 6 bases from J; bases unmatched to any gene: 9. Sequencing was carried out using naive CD4+ T cells from PBMCs. This sample's subset: CD45RA+ positively selected. The clonotype comes from a man between 18 and 29 years old in good health. Some clones in this sample may be carry-over from other donors' samples. The V and J genes are TRBV7-2 and TRBJ2-3, with 7 bases matching TRBD2. CDR3 sequence (DNA): TGTGCCAGCAGCTTTGCGGGAGCTCGGTCGGATACGCAGTATTTT. Amino acid sequence: CASSFAGARSDTQYF.